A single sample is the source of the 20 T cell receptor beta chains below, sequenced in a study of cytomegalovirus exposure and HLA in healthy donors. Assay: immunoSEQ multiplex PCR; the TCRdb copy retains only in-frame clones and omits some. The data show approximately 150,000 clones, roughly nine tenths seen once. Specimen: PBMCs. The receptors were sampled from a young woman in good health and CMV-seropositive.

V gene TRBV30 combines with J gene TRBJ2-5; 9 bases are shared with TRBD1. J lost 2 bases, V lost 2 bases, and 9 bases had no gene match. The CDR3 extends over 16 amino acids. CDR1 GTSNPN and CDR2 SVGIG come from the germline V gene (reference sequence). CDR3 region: CAWSQVGQGNQETQYF. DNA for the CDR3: TGTGCCTGGAGTCAGGTTGGACAGGGGAATCAAGAGACCCAGTACTTC.

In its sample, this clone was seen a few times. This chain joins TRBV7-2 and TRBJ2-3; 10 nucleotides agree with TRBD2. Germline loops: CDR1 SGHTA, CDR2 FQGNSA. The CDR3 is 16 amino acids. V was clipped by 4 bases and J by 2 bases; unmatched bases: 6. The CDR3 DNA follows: TGTGCCAGCAGCTATCGCGGGACTAGCGACACAGATACGCAGTATTTT. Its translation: CASSYRGTSDTDTQYF.

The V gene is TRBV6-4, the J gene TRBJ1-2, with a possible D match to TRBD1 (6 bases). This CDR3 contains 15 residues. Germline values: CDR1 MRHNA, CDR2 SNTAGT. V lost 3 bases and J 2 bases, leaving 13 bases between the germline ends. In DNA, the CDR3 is TGTGCCAGCAGTGAGGTCCTGACAGGAAACTATGGCTACACCTTC. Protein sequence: CASSEVLTGNYGYTF.

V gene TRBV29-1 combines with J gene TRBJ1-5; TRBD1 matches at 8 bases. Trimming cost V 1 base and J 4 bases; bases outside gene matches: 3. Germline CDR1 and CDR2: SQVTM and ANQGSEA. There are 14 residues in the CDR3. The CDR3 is CSVEGGTGNQPQHF. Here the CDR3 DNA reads TGCAGCGTTGAAGGGGGGACAGGTAATCAGCCCCAGCATTTT.

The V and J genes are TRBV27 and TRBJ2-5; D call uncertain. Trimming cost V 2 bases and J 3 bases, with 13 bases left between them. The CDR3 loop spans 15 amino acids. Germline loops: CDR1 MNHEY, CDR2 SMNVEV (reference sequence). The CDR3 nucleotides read TGTGCCAGCAGTTTAGTGACACCAACCGAAGAGACCCAGTACTTC. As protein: CASSLVTPTEETQYF.

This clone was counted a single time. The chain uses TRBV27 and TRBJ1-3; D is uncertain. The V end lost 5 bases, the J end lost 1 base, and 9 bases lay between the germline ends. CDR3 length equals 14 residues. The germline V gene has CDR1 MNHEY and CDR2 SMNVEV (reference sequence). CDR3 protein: CASSPRLSGNTIYF. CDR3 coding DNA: TGTGCCAGCAGTCCCAGGCTATCTGGAAACACCATATATTTT.

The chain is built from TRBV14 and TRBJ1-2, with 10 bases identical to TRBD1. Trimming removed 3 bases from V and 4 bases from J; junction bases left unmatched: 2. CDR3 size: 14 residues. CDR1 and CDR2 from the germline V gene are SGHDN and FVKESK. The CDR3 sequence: CASSQGDRGYGYTF. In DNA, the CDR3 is TGTGCCAGCAGCCAGGGGGACAGGGGCTATGGCTACACCTTC.

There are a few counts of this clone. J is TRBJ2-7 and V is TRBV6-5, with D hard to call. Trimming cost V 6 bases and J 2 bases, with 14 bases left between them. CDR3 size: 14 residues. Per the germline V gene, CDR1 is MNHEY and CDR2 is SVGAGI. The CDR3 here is CASRHPDLTYEQYF. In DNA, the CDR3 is TGTGCCAGCAGACACCCTGATCTTACCTACGAGCAGTACTTC.

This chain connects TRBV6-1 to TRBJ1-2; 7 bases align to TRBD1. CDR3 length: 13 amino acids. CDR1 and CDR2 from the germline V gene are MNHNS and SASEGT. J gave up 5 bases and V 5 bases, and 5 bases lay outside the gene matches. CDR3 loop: CASSQGEFYGYTF. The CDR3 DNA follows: TGTGCCAGCAGTCAGGGGGAGTTTTATGGCTACACCTTC.

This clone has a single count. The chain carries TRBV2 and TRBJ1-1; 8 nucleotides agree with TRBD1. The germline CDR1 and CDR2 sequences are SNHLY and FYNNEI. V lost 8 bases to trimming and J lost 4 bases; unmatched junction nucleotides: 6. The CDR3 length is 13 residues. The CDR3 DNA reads TGTGCCAGCCAAGGACAGGGTGGCACTGAAGCTTTCTTT. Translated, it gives CASQGQGGTEAFF. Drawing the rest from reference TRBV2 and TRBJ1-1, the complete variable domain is EPEVTQTPSHQVTQMGQEVILRCVPISNHLYFYWYRQILGQKVEFLVSFYNNEISEKSEIFDDQFSVERPDGSNFTLKIRSTKLEDSAMYFCASQGQGGTEAFFGQGTRLTVV.

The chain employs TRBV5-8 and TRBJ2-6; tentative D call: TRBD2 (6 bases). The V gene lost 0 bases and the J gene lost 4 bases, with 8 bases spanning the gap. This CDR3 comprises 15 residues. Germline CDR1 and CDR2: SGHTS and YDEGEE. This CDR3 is CASSLAGRGANVLTF. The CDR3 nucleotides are TGTGCCAGCAGCTTGGCAGGGAGGGGGGCCAACGTCCTGACTTTC. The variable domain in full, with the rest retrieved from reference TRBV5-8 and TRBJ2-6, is EAGVTQSPTHLIKTRGQQATLRCSPISGHTSVYWYQQALGLGLQFLLWYDEGEERNRGNFPPRFSGRQFPNYSSELNVNALELEDSALYLCASSLAGRGANVLTFGAGSRLTVL.

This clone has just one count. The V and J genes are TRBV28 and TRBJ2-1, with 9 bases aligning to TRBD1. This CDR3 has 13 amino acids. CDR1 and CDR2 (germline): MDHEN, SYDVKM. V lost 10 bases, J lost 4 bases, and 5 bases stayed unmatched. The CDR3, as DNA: TGTGCCATAGGACAGGGGCTTTACAATGAGCAGTTCTTC. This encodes CAIGQGLYNEQFF.

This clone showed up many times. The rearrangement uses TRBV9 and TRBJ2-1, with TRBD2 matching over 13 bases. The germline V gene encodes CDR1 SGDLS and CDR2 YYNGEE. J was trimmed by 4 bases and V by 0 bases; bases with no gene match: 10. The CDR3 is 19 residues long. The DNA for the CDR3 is TGTGCCAGCAGCGTAGGGGGACTAGCGGGACCCTCCACGTACAATGAGCAGTTCTTC. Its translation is CASSVGGLAGPSTYNEQFF.

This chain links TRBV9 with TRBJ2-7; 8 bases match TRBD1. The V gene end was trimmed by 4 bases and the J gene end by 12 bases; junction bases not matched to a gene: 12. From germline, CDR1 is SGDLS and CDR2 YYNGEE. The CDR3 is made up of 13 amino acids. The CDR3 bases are TGTGCCAGCAGCCCTTCCGGGACAGGTGCTATGTACTTC. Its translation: CASSPSGTGAMYF.

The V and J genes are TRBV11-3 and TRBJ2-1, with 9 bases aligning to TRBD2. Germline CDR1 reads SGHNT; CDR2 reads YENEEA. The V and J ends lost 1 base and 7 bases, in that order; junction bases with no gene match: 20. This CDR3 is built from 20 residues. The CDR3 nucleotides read TGTGCCAGCAGCTTAGTACCCGATGTAGTGGCTAGCGGGATAGGAAATGAGCAGTTCTTC. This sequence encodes CASSLVPDVVASGIGNEQFF.

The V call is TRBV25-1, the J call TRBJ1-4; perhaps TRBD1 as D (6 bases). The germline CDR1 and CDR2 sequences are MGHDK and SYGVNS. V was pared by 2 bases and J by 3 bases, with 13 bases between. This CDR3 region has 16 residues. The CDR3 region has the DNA TGTGCCAGCAGTGAAACGGGGGGCGCGTCTAATGAAAAACTGTTTTTT. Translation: CASSETGGASNEKLFF.

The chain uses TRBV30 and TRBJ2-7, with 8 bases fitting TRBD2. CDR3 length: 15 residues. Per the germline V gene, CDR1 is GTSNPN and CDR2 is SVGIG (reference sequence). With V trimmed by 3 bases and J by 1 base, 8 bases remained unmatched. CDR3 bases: TGTGCCTGGAGCGGGGGACTAGAGGGGTCCTACGAGCAGTACTTC. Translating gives CAWSGGLEGSYEQYF.

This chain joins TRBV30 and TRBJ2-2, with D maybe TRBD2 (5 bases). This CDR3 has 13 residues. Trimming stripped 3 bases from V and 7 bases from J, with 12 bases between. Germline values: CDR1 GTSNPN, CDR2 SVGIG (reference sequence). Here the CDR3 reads CAWSAPRGGELFF. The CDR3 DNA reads TGTGCCTGGAGCGCCCCCCGGGGCGGGGAGCTGTTTTTT.

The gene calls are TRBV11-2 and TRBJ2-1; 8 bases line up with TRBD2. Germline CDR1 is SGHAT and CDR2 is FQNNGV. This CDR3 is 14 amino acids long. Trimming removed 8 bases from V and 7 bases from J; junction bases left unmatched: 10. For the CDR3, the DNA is TGTGCCAGCTACCGAGGGAGCGGGAGTAATGAGCAGTTCTTC. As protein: CASYRGSGSNEQFF.

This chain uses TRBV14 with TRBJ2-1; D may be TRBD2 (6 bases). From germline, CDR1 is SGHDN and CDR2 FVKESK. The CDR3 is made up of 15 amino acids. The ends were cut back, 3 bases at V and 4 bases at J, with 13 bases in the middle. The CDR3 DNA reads TGTGCCAGCAGCCACAGAGGGACTGCTTACAATGAGCAGTTCTTC. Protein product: CASSHRGTAYNEQFF.